This T cell receptor (beta chain) was identified in a study of T cells in Graves' hyperthyroidism and ophthalmopathy. Background on the study: At initial diagnosis, before any treatment had begun, peripheral blood was obtained.

The V gene lost 5 bases and the J gene lost 6 bases, with 10 bases spanning the gap. The CDR3 is 11 residues long. In germline, CDR1 is DFQATT, CDR2 SNEGSKA (reference sequence). This clonotype was recorded at least ten times. Its antigen is still unknown. Study-level findings and limits: Most thyroid-expanded clonotypes above 0.001 were also found in blood.

There were TCR beta CDR3 regions amplified from RNA transcripts. Using the HTBI primer set, a first-round RT-PCR was run on the TCR CDR3. Each CDR3 protein gets one entry after TCRdb re-called the multiplex PCR reads with MiXCR. The data contain around 260,000 distinct CDR3 sequences, around a quarter of them singletons. Input material: blood. The chain is built from TRBV20-1 and TRBJ1-1, with no clear D. The TCR was taken from a man aged 35 to 55 with Graves' hyperthyroidism that later progressed to Graves' ophthalmopathy. The CDR3 coding sequence is TGCAGTGCTGCTGTCGGGGCTGAAGCTTTCTTT. Protein product: CSAAVGAEAFF.